One and the same sample provided the 9 T cell receptor beta chains below, sequenced in a study of blood T cell repertoires in COVID-19. Profiling relied on immunoSEQ multiplex PCR, and the TCRdb table lists in-frame clones only, not all of them. The data contain over 350,000 clones, around nine tenths of them singletons. The material sequenced was peripheral blood. The receptors come from a woman in her 30s with acute or convalescent COVID-19.

CDR3 residues: CASDRELSYEQYF. As DNA, the CDR3 is TGTGCCTCGGACAGGGAGCTCTCCTACGAGCAGTACTTC. The chain carries TRBV30 and TRBJ2-7; 8 bases map to TRBD1. Germline CDR1 and CDR2: GTSNPN and SVGIG (reference sequence). There are 13 residues in the CDR3. V lost 7 bases, J lost 0 bases, and 5 bases stayed unmatched.

The V gene is TRBV27, the J gene TRBJ2-7; 8 positions match TRBD1. The CDR3 contains 15 residues. Germline lookup yields CDR1 MNHEY and CDR2 SMNVEV (reference sequence). The V segment lost 4 bases and the J segment 3 bases; nucleotides outside the gene matches: 8. CDR3 DNA sequence: TGTGCCAGCAGTTACAGAGCAGGGGGCGGCTACGAGCAGTACTTC. It translates to CASSYRAGGGYEQYF.

The chain is built from TRBV2 and TRBJ1-6; maybe TRBD1 (6 bases). CDR3 length: 17 residues. Trimming left V 3 bases short and J 3 bases short, with 15 bases between. CDR1 and CDR2 (germline): SNHLY, FYNNEI. CDR3 sequence reads: CASSDKGRGGYNSPLHF. The CDR3 nucleotides are TGTGCCAGCAGTGACAAAGGCCGAGGGGGCTATAATTCACCCCTCCACTTT.

The rearrangement links TRBV19 to TRBJ1-4; D not resolved. The germline CDR1 and CDR2 sequences are LNHDA and SQIVND (reference sequence). The CDR3 sequence is 13 residues long. V was clipped by 3 bases and J by 4 bases, with 6 bases between them. The CDR3 protein is CASSIYVNEKLFF. DNA of the CDR3: TGTGCCAGTAGTATCTATGTTAATGAAAAACTGTTTTTT.

The chain couples TRBV7-9 to TRBJ2-3; D possibly corresponds to TRBD2 (6 bases). Germline assignment: CDR1 SEHNR and CDR2 FQNEAQ (reference sequence). CDR3 size: 14 residues. V lost 1 base to trimming and J lost 6 bases, with 11 bases between them. CDR3 nucleotides: TGTGCCAGCAGCTTAGTCAACCTAGCGGATACGCAGTATTTT. This sequence encodes CASSLVNLADTQYF. The whole variable domain, remainder taken from reference TRBV7-9 and TRBJ2-3, is DTGVSQNPRHKITKRGQNVTFRCDPISEHNRLYWYRQTLGQGPEFLTYFQNEAQLEKSRLLSDRFSAERPKGSFSTLEIQRTEQGDSAMYLCASSLVNLADTQYFGPGTRLTVL.

This chain links TRBV30 with TRBJ2-3, with D maybe TRBD1 (5 bases). Germline V CDR1 and CDR2: GTSNPN, SVGIG (reference sequence). The CDR3 sequence is 12 residues long. V gave up 2 bases and J gave up 5 bases, with 8 bases separating them. The CDR3 spells CAWSPTGDTQYF. The CDR3 DNA sequence: TGTGCCTGGAGTCCTACAGGAGATACGCAGTATTTT.

This clone was observed a single time. Other DNA sequences within the sample encode an identical CDR3. This chain uses TRBV9 with TRBJ2-7; TRBD1 matches 7 bases. The CDR3 is made up of 14 amino acids. J was trimmed by 2 bases and V by 3 bases; bases with no gene match: 5. Per the germline V gene, CDR1 is SGDLS and CDR2 is YYNGEE. CDR3 nucleotide sequence: TGTGCCAGCAGCGGTCGGGACAGCCCCTACGAGCAGTACTTC. As protein: CASSGRDSPYEQYF.

The rearrangement links TRBV20-1 to TRBJ1-2; 7 nucleotides line up with TRBD1. Germline CDR1 and CDR2: DFQATT and SNEGSKA (reference sequence). V lost 5 bases, J lost 6 bases, and 3 bases stayed unmatched. This CDR3 comprises 11 residues. The DNA for the CDR3 is TGCAGTGCTCCGACAGGGAATGGCTACACCTTC. It encodes CSAPTGNGYTF.

This chain connects TRBV12-3 or TRBV12-4 to TRBJ1-1; maybe TRBD1 (5 bases). The CDR3 loop spans 13 amino acids. The V and J ends lost 9 bases and 1 base respectively, with 12 bases between them. DNA of the CDR3: TGTGCCAGTGCGGGACTCCAGAACACTGAAGCTTTCTTT. Translation: CASAGLQNTEAFF.